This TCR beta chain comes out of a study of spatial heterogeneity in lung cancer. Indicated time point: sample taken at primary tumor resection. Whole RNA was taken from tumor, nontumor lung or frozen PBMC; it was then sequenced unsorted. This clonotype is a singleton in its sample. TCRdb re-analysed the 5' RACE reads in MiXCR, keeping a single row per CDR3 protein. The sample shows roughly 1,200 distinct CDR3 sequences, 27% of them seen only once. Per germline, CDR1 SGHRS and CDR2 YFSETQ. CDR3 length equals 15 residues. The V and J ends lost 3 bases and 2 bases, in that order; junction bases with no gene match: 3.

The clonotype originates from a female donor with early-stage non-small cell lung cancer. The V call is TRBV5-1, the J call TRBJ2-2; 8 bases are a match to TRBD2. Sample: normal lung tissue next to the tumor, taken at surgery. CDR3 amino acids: CASSYGRVNTGELFF. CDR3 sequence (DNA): TGCGCCAGCAGCTACGGGAGGGTTAACACCGGGGAGCTGTTTTTT.